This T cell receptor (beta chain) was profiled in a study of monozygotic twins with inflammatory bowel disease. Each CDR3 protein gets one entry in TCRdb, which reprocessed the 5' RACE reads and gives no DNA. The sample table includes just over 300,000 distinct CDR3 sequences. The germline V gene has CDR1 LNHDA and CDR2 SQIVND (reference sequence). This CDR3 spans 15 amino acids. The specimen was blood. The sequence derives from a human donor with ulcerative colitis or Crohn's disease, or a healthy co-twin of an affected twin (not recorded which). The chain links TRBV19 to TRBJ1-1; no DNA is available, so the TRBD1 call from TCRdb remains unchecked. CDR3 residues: CASRFGGLGGTEAFF.